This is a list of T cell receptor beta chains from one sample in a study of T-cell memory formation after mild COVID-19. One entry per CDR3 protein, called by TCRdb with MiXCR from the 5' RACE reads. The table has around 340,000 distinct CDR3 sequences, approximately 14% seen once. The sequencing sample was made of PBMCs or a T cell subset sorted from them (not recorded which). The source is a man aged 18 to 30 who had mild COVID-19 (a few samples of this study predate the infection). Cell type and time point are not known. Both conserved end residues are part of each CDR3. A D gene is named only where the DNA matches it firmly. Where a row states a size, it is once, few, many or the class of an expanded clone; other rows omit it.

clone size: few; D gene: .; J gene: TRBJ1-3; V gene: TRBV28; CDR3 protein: CASSPSISGSGNTIYF; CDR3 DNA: TGTGCCAGCAGTCCCTCTATTTCTGGTTCAGGAAACACCATATATTTT
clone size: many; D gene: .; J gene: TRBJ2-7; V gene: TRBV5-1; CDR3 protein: CASSLGGNSYEQYF; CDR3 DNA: TGCGCCAGCAGCTTGGGAGGGAACTCCTACGAGCAGTACTTC
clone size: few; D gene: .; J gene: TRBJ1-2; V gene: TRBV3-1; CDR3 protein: CASSQGPVYGYTF; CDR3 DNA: TGTGCCAGCAGCCAGGGTCCCGTCTATGGCTACACCTTC
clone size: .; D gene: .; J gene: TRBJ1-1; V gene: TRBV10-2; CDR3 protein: CASRSTGGNTEAFF; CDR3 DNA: TGCGCCAGCAGGTCGACAGGAGGGAACACTGAAGCTTTCTTT
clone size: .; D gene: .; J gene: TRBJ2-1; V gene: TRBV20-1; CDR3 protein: CSAGYLRSYNEQFF; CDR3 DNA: TGCAGTGCTGGGTACTTGCGCTCCTACAATGAGCAGTTCTTC
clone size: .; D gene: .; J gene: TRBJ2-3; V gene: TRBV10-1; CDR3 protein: CASGRGDLLPYTQYF; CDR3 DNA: TGCGCCAGCGGACGAGGGGACCTGTTGCCTTATACGCAGTATTTT
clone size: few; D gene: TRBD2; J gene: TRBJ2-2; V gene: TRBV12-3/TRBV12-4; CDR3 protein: CASSLSQAGGRSGELFF; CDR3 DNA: TGTGCCAGCAGTTTAAGCCAAGCGGGGGGGCGATCCGGGGAGCTGTTTTTT
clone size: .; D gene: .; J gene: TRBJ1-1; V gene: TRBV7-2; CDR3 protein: CASSYTQGEAFF; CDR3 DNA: TGTGCCAGCAGCTACACCCAGGGTGAAGCTTTCTTT
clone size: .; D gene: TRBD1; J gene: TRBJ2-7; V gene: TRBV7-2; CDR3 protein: CASSLFGTGLGEQYF; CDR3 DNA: TGTGCCAGCAGCTTATTTGGGACAGGGTTGGGCGAGCAGTACTTC
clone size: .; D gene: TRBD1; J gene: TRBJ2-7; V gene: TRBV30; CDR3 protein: CAWTLGQSNYEQYF; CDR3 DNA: TGTGCCTGGACCCTGGGACAGTCCAATTACGAGCAGTACTTC
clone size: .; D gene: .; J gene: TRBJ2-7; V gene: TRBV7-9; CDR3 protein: CASSPVGGRNFPYEQYF; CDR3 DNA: TGTGCCAGCAGCCCGGTCGGGGGGCGAAATTTCCCCTACGAGCAGTACTTC
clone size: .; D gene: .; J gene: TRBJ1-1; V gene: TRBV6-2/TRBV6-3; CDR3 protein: CATSQGWTEAFF; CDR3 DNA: TGTGCCACCTCTCAGGGGTGGACTGAAGCTTTCTTT
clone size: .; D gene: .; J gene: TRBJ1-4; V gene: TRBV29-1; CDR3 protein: CSVGLGNEKLFF; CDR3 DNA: TGCAGCGTTGGCCTGGGGAATGAAAAACTGTTTTTT
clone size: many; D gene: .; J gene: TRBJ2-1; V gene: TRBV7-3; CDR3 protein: CASSLLSGYNEQFF; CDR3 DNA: TGTGCCAGCAGCTTACTCTCCGGGTACAATGAGCAGTTCTTC
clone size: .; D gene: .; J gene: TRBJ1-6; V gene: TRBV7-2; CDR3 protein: CASSPPGFSPLHF; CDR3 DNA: TGTGCCAGCAGCCCCCCCGGGTTTTCACCCCTCCACTTT
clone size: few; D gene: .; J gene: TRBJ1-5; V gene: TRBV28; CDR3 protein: CASRQGRKQPQHF; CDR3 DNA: TGTGCCAGCCGGCAGGGGCGAAAACAGCCCCAGCATTTT
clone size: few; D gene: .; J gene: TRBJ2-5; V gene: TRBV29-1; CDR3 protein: CSVGGILQETQYF; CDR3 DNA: TGCAGCGTTGGAGGGATTCTCCAAGAGACCCAGTACTTC
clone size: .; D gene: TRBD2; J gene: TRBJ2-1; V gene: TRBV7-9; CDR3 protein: CASSSSLAGVPGEQFF; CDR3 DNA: TGTGCCAGCAGCTCCTCCCTAGCGGGGGTACCAGGAGAGCAGTTCTTC